This passage covers 31 T cell receptor beta chains from one sample sequenced in a study of T cell responses to AZD1222 COVID-19 vaccine. Profiling relied on immunoSEQ multiplex PCR, and the TCRdb table lists in-frame clones only, not all of them. The sample carries around 58,000 clones, 84% recorded once. Specimen: peripheral blood, collected on day 0 of AZD1222 vaccination. All receptors derive from an adult in good health.

The chain couples TRBV4-1 to TRBJ2-7; no clear D. V was shortened by 1 base and J by 9 bases, with 13 bases between the two germline ends. This CDR3 has 13 residues. Germline values: CDR1 MGHRA, CDR2 YSYEKL. The CDR3 nucleotides are TGCGCCAGCAGCCAAGCCCGCCTAGAAGTGCAGTACTTC. Translating gives CASSQARLEVQYF.

The chain joins TRBV6-6 to TRBJ2-1, with D possibly matching TRBD2 (6 bases). Between the trimmed V and J ends, which lost 6 bases and 10 bases, there was a span of 13 bases. Germline CDR1 reads MNHNY; CDR2 reads SVGAGI (reference sequence). The CDR3 covers 12 residues. CDR3 coding DNA: TGTGCCAGCAGAGCCGCTAGCGCCGAGCAGTTCTTC. Its translation: CASRAASAEQFF.

The chain couples TRBV30 to TRBJ1-2; unclear D gene. Trimming left V 2 bases short and J 0 bases short, with 7 bases between. The CDR3 has 13 residues. Germline V gene data show CDR1 as GTSNPN and CDR2 as SVGIG (reference sequence). The CDR3, as DNA: TGTGCCTGGAGTCTTTCAGCTAACTATGGCTACACCTTC. This translates into CAWSLSANYGYTF.

For this clone: The same CDR3 can be traced to other DNA sequences in this sample. The CDR3: CASSLGGVEQFF. The CDR3 DNA reads TGCGCCAGCAGCTTGGGGGGCGTTGAGCAGTTCTTC. V gene TRBV5-1 combines with J gene TRBJ2-1, with D maybe TRBD1 (5 bases). CDR1 is SGHRS and CDR2 is YFSETQ in the germline V gene. Trimming pared 0 bases from V and 9 bases from J, leaving 7 bases between. The CDR3 contains 12 residues.

The rearrangement joins TRBV6-2 or TRBV6-3 to TRBJ1-2, with D unclear. V was shortened by 5 bases and J by 1 base, with 11 bases between the two germline ends. The CDR3 length is 14 residues. CDR1 MNHEY and CDR2 SVGEGT come from the germline V gene. CDR3 region: CASSARTSNYGYTF. CDR3 nucleotides: TGTGCCAGCAGTGCTAGGACGAGTAACTATGGCTACACCTTC.

This chain connects TRBV30 to TRBJ1-1; D perhaps matches TRBD1 (5 bases). The CDR3 totals 16 residues. CDR1 GTSNPN and CDR2 SVGIG come from the germline V gene (reference sequence). Trimming removed 1 base from V and 1 base from J, with 16 bases in between. CDR3 coding DNA: TGTGCCTGGAGTGGTTTGGCTTCGAGGGGGAACACTGAAGCTTTCTTT. Amino acids: CAWSGLASRGNTEAFF. The full variable domain, completed using reference TRBV30 and TRBJ1-1, is SQTIHQWPATLVQPVGSPLSLECTVEGTSNPNLYWYRQAAGRGLQLLFYSVGIGQISSEVPQNLSASRPQDRQFILSSKKLLLSDSGFYLCAWSGLASRGNTEAFFGQGTRLTVV.

The genes are TRBV11-3 and TRBJ1-5, with D possibly matching TRBD1 (5 bases). Trimming pared 6 bases from V and 0 bases from J, leaving 18 bases between. Germline assignment: CDR1 SGHNT and CDR2 YENEEA. This CDR3 region has 17 residues. DNA of the CDR3: TGTGCCAGCAGGCCAACGCCTAGGGGACGTAGCAATCAGCCCCAGCATTTT. This gives the protein CASRPTPRGRSNQPQHF. The full variable domain, rest sourced from reference TRBV11-3 and TRBJ1-5, is EAGVVQSPRYKIIEKKQPVAFWCNPISGHNTLYWYLQNLGQGPELLIRYENEEAVDDSQLPKDRFSAERLKGVDSTLKIQPAELGDSAVYLCASRPTPRGRSNQPQHFGDGTRLSIL.

V usage is TRBV5-4 and J usage is TRBJ2-2; no clear D gene. Trimming took off 0 bases at V and 4 bases at J, with 13 bases between the two ends. This CDR3 is 16 amino acids long. Germline loops: CDR1 SGHNT, CDR2 YYREEE (reference sequence). The CDR3, as DNA: TGTGCCAGCAGCTTGGCAAGTCGGCAAGTCACCGGGGAGCTGTTTTTT. Amino acids: CASSLASRQVTGELFF.

The chain employs TRBV11-2 and TRBJ2-7, with D tentatively TRBD2 (6 bases). Trimming left V 4 bases short and J 6 bases short, with 13 bases between. This CDR3 region has 13 residues. Germline loops: CDR1 SGHAT, CDR2 FQNNGV. The CDR3 region is CASSSGLVGEQYF. In DNA form, the CDR3 reads TGTGCCAGCAGCTCGGGACTTGTTGGCGAGCAGTACTTC.

This chain connects TRBV3-1 (or the pseudogene TRBV3-2) to TRBJ2-5; 14 bases line up with TRBD2. The V gene's germline CDR1 is LGHDT and CDR2 YNNKEL (reference sequence). CDR3 length equals 15 residues. J gave up 7 bases and V 4 bases, and 5 bases lay outside the gene matches. The CDR3 DNA is TGTGCCAGCAGCCCCGGGACTAGCGGGAGTTCGACCCAGTACTTC. Protein sequence: CASSPGTSGSSTQYF.

The CDR3 DNA follows: TGTGCCAGCAGCTCTAAAGGAGTTGCAGGGGCCTTCCACTTT. The encoded protein is CASSSKGVAGAFHF. The chain links TRBV3-1 (or the pseudogene TRBV3-2) to TRBJ1-6, with D possibly matching TRBD1 (6 bases). The CDR3 contains 14 residues. The ends were cut back, 5 bases at V and 17 bases at J, with 22 bases in the middle. The germline V gene encodes CDR1 LGHDT and CDR2 YNNKEL (reference sequence).

This clone appeared a single time. The chain uses TRBV7-2 and TRBJ2-3; a weak D match, TRBD1 (6 bases). Germline CDR1 SGHTA, CDR2 FQGNSA. The germline V and J ends were trimmed by 1 base and 1 base, with 9 bases remaining between them. This CDR3 region has 15 residues. The CDR3 reads CASSLVSGGTDTQYF. The DNA for the CDR3 is TGTGCCAGCAGCTTAGTGTCAGGGGGCACAGATACGCAGTATTTT.

V gene TRBV15 combines with J gene TRBJ1-3; 7 bases are shared with TRBD1. The V gene's germline CDR1 is LNHNV and CDR2 YYDKDF (reference sequence). There are 15 residues in the CDR3. V lost 4 bases and J lost 7; bases outside the gene matches: 10. The CDR3: CATSTETGLGNTIYF. The CDR3 region has the DNA TGTGCCACCAGCACGGAGACAGGGCTTGGTAACACCATATATTTT.

The chain has TRBV7-2 and TRBJ2-7; 10 bases fit TRBD2. The germline gives CDR1 SGHTA, CDR2 FQGNSA. The CDR3 extends over 16 amino acids. The J segment lost 0 bases and the V segment lost 4 bases, leaving 6 bases of the junction unmatched. In DNA form, the CDR3 reads TGTGCCAGCAGCTCGACTAGCGGGCCTATCTCCTACGAGCAGTACTTC. The encoded protein is CASSSTSGPISYEQYF.

The rearrangement joins TRBV2 to TRBJ1-2, with D possibly matching TRBD1 (5 bases). Germline CDR1 and CDR2: SNHLY and FYNNEI. Trimming pared 5 bases from V and 8 bases from J, leaving 15 bases between. CDR3 size: 13 residues. In nucleotides, the CDR3 is TGTGCCAGCAGTCGGGACCCGTTGGCGGGCTACACCTTC. Translation gives CASSRDPLAGYTF.

The rearrangement joins TRBV19 to TRBJ1-1, with a tentative D call TRBD1 (5 bases). Germline CDR1 and CDR2: LNHDA and SQIVND (reference sequence). The CDR3 is 12 residues long. V dropped 4 bases and J dropped 11 bases, with 14 bases sitting between them. The CDR3 loop reads CASSRGPREAFF. CDR3 coding DNA: TGTGCCAGTAGTAGGGGCCCCCGCGAGGCTTTCTTT.

This clone has a single count. V and J are TRBV11-2 and TRBJ2-7; the D gene could be TRBD1 or TRBD2 (5 bases each). This CDR3 region has 14 residues. V was pared by 1 base and J by 3 bases, with 10 bases between. Germline CDR1 is SGHAT and CDR2 is FQNNGV. In DNA, the CDR3 is TGTGCCAGCAGCTTAGCGGGACCCCTCTACGAGCAGTACTTC. Amino acid sequence: CASSLAGPLYEQYF.

The chain links TRBV5-1 to TRBJ2-1; D is possibly TRBD1 or TRBD2 (5 bases each). Germline CDR1 reads SGHRS; CDR2 reads YFSETQ. The germline V and J ends were trimmed by 3 bases and 13 bases, with 14 bases remaining between them. The length of the CDR3 is 12 residues. CDR3 region: CASSWDVTNQFF. CDR3 DNA sequence: TGCGCCAGCAGCTGGGACGTTACCAATCAGTTCTTC. The complete variable domain, with remaining parts taken from reference TRBV5-1 and TRBJ2-1, reads KAGVTQTPRYLIKTRGQQVTLSCSPISGHRSVSWYQQTPGQGLQFLFEYFSETQRNKGNFPGRFSGRQFSNSRSEMNVSTLELGDSALYLCASSWDVTNQFFGPGTRLTVL.

The chain joins TRBV19 to TRBJ2-5; TRBD2 might be the D (6 bases). The length of the CDR3 is 14 residues. The V gene lost 1 base and the J gene lost 5 bases, with 11 bases spanning the gap. Germline V gene lookup returns CDR1 LNHDA and CDR2 SQIVND (reference sequence). CDR3 DNA sequence: TGTGCCAGTAGTATAGCAGCTAGCGCGGAGACCCAGTACTTC. Residues: CASSIAASAETQYF.

This chain uses TRBV18 with TRBJ1-6; 8 nucleotides align to TRBD1. Germline CDR1 KGHSH, CDR2 LQKENI. V lost 3 bases and J lost 7; bases outside the gene matches: 2. This CDR3 is built from 14 residues. CDR3 protein: CASSPGQANSPLHF. CDR3 DNA: TGTGCCAGCTCACCGGGACAGGCGAATTCACCCCTCCACTTT.

V and J are TRBV5-1 and TRBJ1-2; 7 bases fit TRBD1. After removal of 4 bases from V and 4 bases from J, the junction contained 7 bases not matched to a gene. The germline V gene encodes CDR1 SGHRS and CDR2 YFSETQ. The CDR3 runs to 14 residues. CDR3 sequence: CASSVGGAGYGYTF. As DNA, the CDR3 is TGCGCCAGCAGCGTAGGGGGCGCAGGCTATGGCTACACCTTC.

This chain uses TRBV7-9 with TRBJ2-1, with no clear D. CDR1 SEHNR and CDR2 FQNEAQ come from the germline V gene (reference sequence). Trimming pared 0 bases from V and 3 bases from J, leaving 0 bases between. The CDR3 loop spans 12 amino acids. The CDR3 coding sequence is TGTGCCAGCAGCTTAGCCTACAATGAGCAGTTCTTC. Translating gives CASSLAYNEQFF. Supplemented by reference TRBV7-9 and TRBJ2-1, the full variable domain reads DTGVSQNPRHKITKRGQNVTFRCDPISEHNRLYWYRQTLGQGPEFLTYFQNEAQLEKSRLLSDRFSAERPKGSFSTLEIQRTEQGDSAMYLCASSLAYNEQFFGPGTRLTVL.

The chain carries TRBV14 and TRBJ1-1; perhaps TRBD1 as D (5 bases). Germline CDR1 reads SGHDN; CDR2 reads FVKESK. V was clipped by 0 bases and J by 5 bases, with 10 bases between them. CDR3 length: 14 amino acids. CDR3 in DNA: TGTGCCAGCAGCCAAGACCTCAGGGCTACTGAAGCTTTCTTT. Protein product: CASSQDLRATEAFF.

The genes are TRBV4-1 and TRBJ1-2, with TRBD1 matching over 7 bases. CDR1 and CDR2 (germline): MGHRA, YSYEKL. Losses at the gene ends were 2 bases for V and 4 bases for J; bases not matched to a gene: 22. This CDR3 has 20 amino acids. CDR3: CASSQWIAGTAGIISYGYTF. CDR3 sequence (DNA): TGCGCCAGCAGCCAATGGATTGCTGGGACAGCAGGGATCATAAGCTATGGCTACACCTTC.

The rearrangement links TRBV5-4 to TRBJ1-2; 7 bases map to TRBD1. CDR1 is SGHNT, CDR2 YYREEE, per germline (reference sequence). The CDR3 runs 14 residues. V was pared by 2 bases and J by 3 bases, with 4 bases of the junction left unmatched. In DNA form, the CDR3 reads TGTGCCAGCAGCTTTAACAGGGGTGACTATGGCTACACCTTC. Translating it yields CASSFNRGDYGYTF.

The gene calls are TRBV12-2 and TRBJ1-5. TRBV12-2 is an annotated pseudogene. There are 14 residues in the CDR3. The CDR3 DNA sequence: TGTGCAAGTCGCTCCATAGGAAGCAATCAGCCCCAGCATTTT. The encoded protein is CASRSIGSNQPQHF.

This chain uses TRBV19 with TRBJ1-1, with TRBD1 matching over 9 bases. V dropped 7 bases and J dropped 1; count of bases not matched to a gene: 10. The V gene's germline CDR1 is LNHDA and CDR2 SQIVND (reference sequence). This CDR3 has 16 amino acids. The CDR3, as DNA: TGTGCCAGTAAATTGAGGAGGGGACAGGGGAACACTGAAGCTTTCTTT. Protein product: CASKLRRGQGNTEAFF.

This chain joins TRBV6-2 or TRBV6-3 and TRBJ2-3, with D possibly TRBD2 on 6 matching bases. The V end lost 0 bases, the J end lost 1 base, and 11 bases lay between the germline ends. Germline lookup yields CDR1 MNHEY and CDR2 SVGEGT. This CDR3 contains 16 residues. CDR3 protein: CASSYSPGEGTDTQYF. As DNA, the CDR3 is TGTGCCAGCAGTTACTCCCCGGGAGAAGGCACAGATACGCAGTATTTT.

This chain joins TRBV6-2 or TRBV6-3 and TRBJ2-3, with a possible D match to TRBD2 (6 bases). The CDR3 runs 15 residues. CDR1 MNHEY and CDR2 SVGEGT come from the germline V gene. V lost 6 bases, J lost 1 base, and 14 bases lay in between. The CDR3 loop is CASSLAGPGTDTQYF. The DNA for the CDR3 is TGTGCCAGCAGCCTGGCGGGGCCGGGCACAGATACGCAGTATTTT.

The chain is built from TRBV27 and TRBJ2-1, with 11 bases lining up with TRBD2. The length of the CDR3 is 12 residues. Germline V lookup: CDR1 MNHEY, CDR2 SMNVEV (reference sequence). With 5 bases clipped from V and 12 bases from J, the junction kept 3 bases outside the gene matches. DNA for the CDR3: TGTGCCAGCAGTCCCCTAGCGGGGGGGCAGTTCTTC. Protein: CASSPLAGGQFF.

The chain joins TRBV19 to TRBJ2-3; TRBD1 matches 7 bases. This CDR3 is built from 14 residues. Per the germline V gene, CDR1 is LNHDA and CDR2 is SQIVND (reference sequence). V lost 3 bases to trimming and J lost 1 base; unmatched junction nucleotides: 1. The CDR3 here is CASSIGTGTDTQYF. DNA of the CDR3: TGTGCCAGTAGTATCGGGACAGGCACAGATACGCAGTATTTT.